The next 32 T cell receptor beta chains were all read from a single sample in a study of Graves' ophthalmopathy and Graves' hyperthyroidism (dated by TCRdb to about 2018). This sample was sequenced with an Illumina HiSeq 2000. TCR beta CDR3 regions were amplified from RNA transcripts for repertoire sequencing. The first round of RT-PCR was done with HTBI primers and the Qiagen OneStep RT-PCR kit, and was followed by a second round of multiplex PCR, then size selection and purification. The public reads were reanalyzed by TCRdb: fastp trimming at Q25, MiXCR alignment, in-frame beta chains only. Under each unique CDR3 protein, matching rows form one entry showing the most common genes and DNA. This sample is represented by more than 1,000,000 distinct CDR3 sequences; about 36% of them were singletons. The ten largest clones capture roughly 10% of the sample. Material for sequencing was peripheral blood or thyroid tissue (not recorded which). The source of these receptors is an adult man with Graves' hyperthyroidism.

The chain has TRBV28 and TRBJ1-5; 8 bases match TRBD1. Trimming cost V 8 bases and J 6 bases; bases outside gene matches: 6. The CDR3 is 13 residues long. Looked up from germline, CDR1 is MDHEN and CDR2 is SYDVKM. The CDR3 DNA reads TGTGCCAGCTGGGGGACAGGAGGTCAGCCCCAGCATTTT. This codes for CASWGTGGQPQHF.

The chain is built from TRBV29-1 and TRBJ2-7; 12 bases are shared with TRBD2. This CDR3 comprises 13 residues. Germline assignment: CDR1 SQVTM and CDR2 ANQGSEA. Trimming at V came to 4 bases and at J to 6 bases, leaving 4 bases not matched to a gene. For the CDR3, the DNA is TGCAGCGTTGCGGTGGGACTAGCGGGCGAGCAGTACTTC. This codes for CSVAVGLAGEQYF.

This clonotype was recorded at least ten times. The J gene is TRBJ1-2, the V gene TRBV12-3 or TRBV12-4; no definite D call. The CDR3 sequence is 15 residues long. Deletions cut 7 bases from V and 7 bases from J, with 22 bases between. CDR3 DNA sequence: TGTGCCAGCATCACCCGGGCAGTCTCTGTCTCTGGCTACACCTTC. Protein sequence: CASITRAVSVSGYTF.

The V call is TRBV7-6, the J call TRBJ2-2; D may be TRBD2 (5 bases). Germline lookup yields CDR1 SGHVS and CDR2 FNYEAQ. V was clipped by 1 base and J by 3 bases, with 18 bases between them. This CDR3 contains 18 residues. CDR3 loop: CASSLGSRSDYHTGELFF. The CDR3 bases are TGTGCCAGCAGCTTAGGTTCCCGGAGCGACTACCACACCGGGGAGCTGTTTTTT.

Note on this clonotype: This may stem from a read error, because a much larger clone lies one nucleotide away. It is likely a read error, because the conserved phenylalanine at the end of the CDR3 is missing. This chain links TRBV20-1 with TRBJ1-2; 7 bases fit TRBD1. CDR1 is DFQATT and CDR2 is SNEGSKA in the germline V gene (reference sequence). The CDR3 is made up of 14 amino acids. Germline trimming cut 7 bases from V and 1 base from J; bases unmatched to any gene: 9. CDR3: CSVRGDSVNYGYTL. CDR3 coding DNA: TGCAGTGTCCGGGGGGACAGTGTTAACTATGGCTACACCCTC.

The chain carries TRBV19 and TRBJ1-1; D remains unclear. V lost 3 bases and J lost 2, with 16 bases in between. Per the germline V gene, CDR1 is LNHDA and CDR2 is SQIVND (reference sequence). The CDR3 is 16 residues long. The CDR3 spells CASSIGRSQRNTEAFF. CDR3 DNA: TGTGCCAGTAGTATTGGGCGGTCCCAGAGAAACACTGAAGCTTTCTTT.

The chain employs TRBV11-1 and TRBJ2-6; D might be TRBD1 (5 bases). Germline V gene sequence: CDR1 SGHAT, CDR2 FQDESV (reference sequence). This CDR3 has 14 residues. Between the trimmed V and J ends, which lost 1 base and 13 bases, there was a span of 14 bases. This chain's CDR3 is CASSLGAGIKVLTF. The CDR3 region has the DNA TGTGCCAGCAGCTTAGGGGCAGGGATCAAGGTCCTGACTTTC.

This clonotype has only a few counts. The V and J genes are TRBV6-6 and TRBJ1-5; 7 nucleotides agree with TRBD1. The length of the CDR3 is 16 residues. Germline V CDR1 and CDR2: MNHNY, SVGAGI (reference sequence). The V gene end was trimmed by 5 bases and the J gene end by 4 bases; junction bases not matched to a gene: 11. CDR3 DNA: TGTGCCAGCAGTGAAGTGCTTTCAGGGGGGAATCAGCCCCAGCATTTT. Translating gives CASSEVLSGGNQPQHF.

There are a few counts of this clonotype. The chain recombines TRBV29-1 with TRBJ2-5; TRBD1 matches 9 bases. Germline V gene lookup returns CDR1 SQVTM and CDR2 ANQGSEA. CDR3 length: 14 amino acids. The J segment lost 2 bases and the V segment lost 3 bases, leaving 4 bases of the junction unmatched. The CDR3 coding sequence is TGCAGCGTTGAGGGCGGGACAGGGCAAGAGACCCAGTACTTC. Encoded protein: CSVEGGTGQETQYF.

The chain recombines TRBV10-3 with TRBJ1-6; 8 bases align to TRBD1. The CDR3 length is 14 residues. The germline V gene has CDR1 ENHRY and CDR2 SYGVKD. After removal of 5 bases from V and 10 bases from J, the junction contained 7 bases not matched to a gene. The CDR3 here is CAISTRGLGSPLHF. The CDR3 nucleotides are TGTGCCATCAGTACCAGGGGGCTAGGCTCACCCCTCCACTTT.

As regards this clonotype: A read error may produce the germline difference seen at one junction end. The chain employs TRBV5-1 and TRBJ2-7; 7 bases fit TRBD2. This CDR3 is built from 15 residues. Germline CDR1 SGHRS, CDR2 YFSETQ. The CDR3 reads CASSLAAGLTYERYF. CDR3 coding DNA: TGCGCCAGCAGCTTGGCAGCGGGGCTAACCTACGAGCGGTACTTC.

This chain connects TRBV7-8 to TRBJ2-5; D may be TRBD1 (7 bases). Germline V gene sequence: CDR1 SGHVS, CDR2 FQNEAQ. V was pared by 4 bases and J by 5 bases, with 20 bases between. CDR3 length equals 16 residues. CDR3 loop: CASSSTRQGGRETQYF. In nucleotides, the CDR3 is TGTGCCAGCAGCTCGACTCGACAGGGTGGGAGGGAGACCCAGTACTTC.

The gene calls are TRBV2 and TRBJ2-7, with D possibly being TRBD1 (5 bases). The CDR3 is made up of 13 amino acids. V was pared by 4 bases and J by 5 bases, with 12 bases between. Germline V gene lookup returns CDR1 SNHLY and CDR2 FYNNEI. This CDR3 reads CASSVRGIDEQYF. The CDR3 DNA reads TGTGCCAGCAGTGTAAGGGGTATAGACGAGCAGTACTTC. Supplemented by reference TRBV2 and TRBJ2-7, the full variable domain reads EPEVTQTPSHQVTQMGQEVILRCVPISNHLYFYWYRQILGQKVEFLVSFYNNEISEKSEIFDDQFSVERPDGSNFTLKIRSTKLEDSAMYFCASSVRGIDEQYFGPGTRLTVT.

This clonotype has more than one count but fewer than ten. A read error may be the cause here, since a much bigger clone is one base away. The rearrangement uses TRBV6-5 and TRBJ2-7; 7 bases are shared with TRBD1. Germline lookup yields CDR1 MNHEY and CDR2 SVGAGI. This CDR3 is built from 15 residues. The trim removed 2 bases at V and 2 bases at J, leaving 6 bases unmatched. CDR3 coding DNA: TGTGCCAGCAGTTACGGGACAGTGTCTACCTACGAGCAGTACTTC. It is translated as CASSYGTVSTYEQYF.

This clonotype was recorded many times. CDR3 in DNA: TGTGCCAGTAGTACCATCCGACAGGGGGCGAATCAGCCCCAGCATTTT. It specifies CASSTIRQGANQPQHF. V and J are TRBV19 and TRBJ1-5, with TRBD1 matching 10 bases. Germline CDR1 reads LNHDA; CDR2 reads SQIVND (reference sequence). This CDR3 is 16 amino acids long. J was trimmed by 4 bases and V by 4 bases; bases with no gene match: 7.

The chain carries TRBV12-3 or TRBV12-4 and TRBJ1-3; 10 bases are a match to TRBD1. V trimming: 5 bases; J trimming: 6 bases; junction bases outside the gene matches: 7. The CDR3 contains 15 residues. CDR3 sequence: CASSRQGQGPNTIYF. CDR3 in DNA: TGTGCCAGCAGTCGCCAGGGACAGGGGCCAAACACCATATATTTT.

The CDR3 sequence: CASSVEDRANYGYTF. In nucleotides, the CDR3 is TGTGCCAGCAGCGTTGAGGACCGAGCAAACTATGGCTACACCTTC. This chain connects TRBV25-1 to TRBJ1-2, with no clear D. Trimming removed 6 bases from V and 2 bases from J, with 16 bases in between. The germline V gene has CDR1 MGHDK and CDR2 SYGVNS. This CDR3 is built from 15 residues.

V and J are TRBV12-3 or TRBV12-4 and TRBJ2-7; TRBD2 matches 7 bases. CDR3 length equals 14 residues. V was pared by 4 bases and J by 0 bases, with 3 bases of the junction left unmatched. The CDR3 here is CASSSSGHSYEQYF. The CDR3 nucleotides read TGTGCCAGCAGTTCTAGCGGCCACTCCTACGAGCAGTACTTC.

Only a few counts were recorded for this clonotype. The rearrangement links TRBV25-1 to TRBJ1-6; tentative D call: TRBD1 (6 bases). Germline loops: CDR1 MGHDK, CDR2 SYGVNS. The CDR3 has 12 residues. CDR3 sequence (DNA): TGTGCTAGTCCGGGGGGCGATTCACCCCTCCACTTT. As protein: CASPGGDSPLHF.

This clonotype was found many times. The chain joins TRBV12-3 or TRBV12-4 to TRBJ2-7, with D hard to call. Trimming removed 3 bases from V and 7 bases from J, with 10 bases in between. The CDR3 contains 12 residues. The CDR3 reads CASSLGLLEQYF. Here the CDR3 DNA reads TGTGCCAGCAGTTTGGGCCTGCTTGAGCAGTACTTC.

This clonotype was picked up many times. The chain uses TRBV7-9 and TRBJ1-2; unclear D gene. The CDR3 spans 11 residues. Trimming cost V 8 bases and J 8 bases, with 12 bases left between them. Per the germline V gene, CDR1 is SEHNR and CDR2 is FQNEAQ (reference sequence). As DNA, the CDR3 is TGTGCCAGCCAGACCTTTAGCGGCTACACCTTC. The encoded protein is CASQTFSGYTF.

CDR3: CASSMNRDRANTEAFF. The CDR3 DNA reads as TGTGCCAGCAGCATGAACCGGGACAGGGCGAACACTGAAGCTTTCTTT. The gene calls are TRBV11-1 and TRBJ1-1, with 9 bases lining up with TRBD1. The junction had 8 bases not matched to a gene; V was cut back by 5 bases and J by 1 base. CDR3 size: 16 residues. CDR1 SGHAT and CDR2 FQDESV come from the germline V gene (reference sequence).

V is TRBV7-2 and J is TRBJ2-3; D possibly corresponds to TRBD2 (6 bases). The DNA end lines up better with TRBJ2-7; the J call may be wrong. Germline values: CDR1 SGHTA, CDR2 FQGNSA. This CDR3 spans 15 amino acids. Here the CDR3 DNA reads TGTGCCAGCAGCTACGGGAGAAGGAGCACAGATACGCAGTACTTC. Translated, it gives CASSYGRRSTDTQYF.

In its sample, this clonotype was seen many times. The V and J genes are TRBV13 and TRBJ1-1; no clear D. Trimming removed 2 bases at V and 6 bases at J, with 7 bases between. This CDR3 has 12 residues. CDR1 PRHDT and CDR2 FYEKMQ come from the germline V gene (reference sequence). CDR3 region: CASSLSLAEAFF. The CDR3 bases are TGTGCCAGCAGCTTATCCTTGGCTGAAGCTTTCTTT.

V usage is TRBV20-1 and J usage is TRBJ2-7, with a tentative D call TRBD1 (6 bases). Germline CDR1 is DFQATT and CDR2 is SNEGSKA (reference sequence). V shed 3 bases and J shed 2 bases, with 14 bases lying between them. The CDR3 length is 14 residues. The chain's CDR3 is CSASGQMNTYEQYF. The CDR3 nucleotides read TGCAGTGCTAGTGGACAGATGAACACCTACGAGCAGTACTTC.

Comment on this clonotype: The CDR3 carries no conserved terminal phenylalanine or tryptophan, so it likely arises from a read error. This chain joins TRBV15 and TRBJ2-7; D is possibly TRBD2 (5 bases). The length of the CDR3 is 14 residues. Trimming shortened V by 3 bases and J by 6 bases, and 15 bases separated the two germline ends. Germline CDR1 LNHNV, CDR2 YYDKDF (reference sequence). CDR3 sequence: CATSRGGRGLEQYL. The CDR3 DNA reads TGTGCCACCAGCAGGGGTGGGAGAGGCCTCGAGCAGTACCTC.

The chain carries TRBV15 and TRBJ1-5; TRBD1 aligns across 8 bases. The CDR3 is 14 amino acids. The V gene end was trimmed by 1 base and the J gene end by 6 bases; junction bases not matched to a gene: 2. CDR1 and CDR2 from the germline V gene are LNHNV and YYDKDF (reference sequence). CDR3 bases: TGTGCCACCAGCAGAGCAGGGGGCGGTCAGCCCCAGCATTTT. Its translation: CATSRAGGGQPQHF.

This chain connects TRBV7-2 to TRBJ2-5; 9 bases line up with TRBD2. Germline lookup yields CDR1 SGHTA and CDR2 FQGNSA. V gave up 3 bases and J gave up 11 bases; unmatched junction bases: 7. This CDR3 comprises 13 residues. The CDR3 DNA is TGTGCCAGCAGCTTGGATGCGGGAGGGAATCAGTACTTC. Translated: CASSLDAGGNQYF.

This clonotype was recorded many times. This sequence joins TRBV10-3 and TRBJ2-7; the match to TRBD1 covers 10 bases. CDR1 is ENHRY and CDR2 is SYGVKD in the germline V gene. Losses at the gene ends were 8 bases for V and 4 bases for J; bases not matched to a gene: 8. CDR3 length: 14 amino acids. CDR3 coding DNA: TGTGCCATCGGGGACCCGGGACAGGGGTACGAGCAGTACTTC. Its translation is CAIGDPGQGYEQYF.

This clonotype was counted at least ten times. V is TRBV7-9 and J is TRBJ1-1; no firm D call. The CDR3 consists of 14 residues. The V and J ends lost 3 bases and 4 bases respectively, with 12 bases between them. The germline gives CDR1 SEHNR, CDR2 FQNEAQ (reference sequence). CDR3 protein: CASSFGPGGTEAFF. In nucleotides, the CDR3 is TGTGCCAGCAGCTTTGGGCCCGGCGGCACTGAAGCTTTCTTT.

The sample holds many counts of this clonotype. The V and J genes are TRBV7-9 and TRBJ2-5, with 7 bases lining up with TRBD1. V lost 4 bases, J lost 0 bases, and 2 bases stayed unmatched. Germline assignment: CDR1 SEHNR and CDR2 FQNEAQ (reference sequence). The CDR3 has 14 amino acids. The CDR3: CASSWGQNQETQYF. The CDR3 DNA sequence: TGTGCCAGCAGCTGGGGACAGAACCAAGAGACCCAGTACTTC.

The chain carries TRBV10-3 and TRBJ2-7, with 9 bases fitting TRBD1. Germline lookup yields CDR1 ENHRY and CDR2 SYGVKD. V lost 10 bases to trimming and J lost 1 base; unmatched junction nucleotides: 11. The CDR3 is made up of 15 amino acids. CDR3 residues: CASNPGTGLSYEQYF. CDR3 DNA: TGTGCCAGCAACCCAGGGACAGGGTTGTCCTACGAGCAGTACTTC.